One sample yielded the 13 T cell receptor beta chains listed below, sequenced in a study of glioma-infiltrating T cells. Amplification of TCR alpha and beta CDR3 regions from RNA used iRepertoire nested multiplex PCR. TCRdb recomputed calls from the multiplex PCR reads with MiXCR, one row per CDR3 protein. The data show around 130,000 distinct CDR3 sequences, around 25% seen once. The material sequenced was glioma tissue, nonneoplastic brain tissue, or PBMCs (not recorded which). The receptors shown here come from a human donor with low-grade glioma or glioblastoma, undergoing nonglioma brain surgery, or in good health (not recorded which).

This clonotype was counted a few times. This chain uses TRBV7-9 with TRBJ2-5; 8 nucleotides match TRBD1. V trimming: 4 bases; J trimming: 2 bases; junction bases outside the gene matches: 12. Germline V gene data show CDR1 as SEHNR and CDR2 as FQNEAQ (reference sequence). The CDR3 spans 17 residues. The chain's CDR3 is CASSSRTGWVAQETQYF. The CDR3 DNA is TGTGCCAGCAGCTCTCGGACAGGGTGGGTTGCGCAAGAGACCCAGTACTTC.

In regard to this clonotype: This may be a read error, as it is one base from a much larger clone. The chain carries TRBV6-2 or TRBV6-3 and TRBJ2-3; a weak D match, TRBD1 (5 bases). Gene TRBJ1-1 matches the end of the DNA better, so the J call may be wrong. The germline CDR1 and CDR2 sequences are MNHEY and SVGEGT. CDR3 length equals 15 residues. This CDR3 reads CASSPTSGPYTEAFF. The CDR3 DNA reads TGTGCCAGCAGTCCCACTTCAGGGCCGTACACTGAAGCTTTCTTT.

There are a few counts of this clonotype. V and J are TRBV19 and TRBJ2-3; 8 bases are shared with TRBD1. The CDR3 length is 15 residues. Germline CDR1 reads LNHDA; CDR2 reads SQIVND (reference sequence). The trim removed 4 bases at V and 1 base at J, leaving 4 bases unmatched. CDR3 in DNA: TGTGCCAGTAGTACCGGGACAGGCGGCACAGATACGCAGTATTTT. Translated, it gives CASSTGTGGTDTQYF.

Concerning this clonotype: Given a much more abundant clone one base away, this may be a read error. The V and J genes are TRBV7-9 and TRBJ2-3; 11 nucleotides align to TRBD1. The J call may be faulty, since TRBJ1-5 better matches the DNA end. Looked up from germline, CDR1 is SEHNR and CDR2 is FQNEAQ (reference sequence). This CDR3 has 15 residues. The CDR3 nucleotides are TGTGCCAGCAGTTATGGTGGGACAGGGGGAGATACGCAGCATTTT. The encoded protein is CASSYGGTGGDTQHF.

This clonotype was detected a few times. This chain joins TRBV12-3 or TRBV12-4 and TRBJ2-5; 8 positions agree with TRBD1. With V trimmed by 5 bases and J by 3 bases, 5 bases remained unmatched. The CDR3 contains 14 residues. CDR3 sequence: CASSPGGSKETQYF. CDR3 nucleotide sequence: TGTGCCAGCAGTCCAGGGGGCTCGAAAGAGACCCAGTACTTC.

The chain recombines TRBV2 with TRBJ2-7; 8 nucleotides match TRBD1. This CDR3 region has 17 residues. V shed 3 bases, J shed 1 base, and the junction held 11 bases outside the gene matches. Germline V gene data show CDR1 as SNHLY and CDR2 as FYNNEI. CDR3 in amino acids: CASSDPGQATRSYEQYV. CDR3 coding DNA: TGTGCCAGCAGTGACCCGGGACAGGCTACTCGTTCCTACGAGCAGTACGTC.

As concerns this clonotype: Just one base apart from a much larger clone, this may be a read error. The gene calls are TRBV2 and TRBJ2-7; D perhaps matches TRBD2 (6 bases). V gave up 7 bases and J gave up 0 bases, with 13 bases separating them. CDR1 and CDR2 (germline): SNHLY, FYNNEI. This CDR3 contains 14 residues. CDR3: CASKASVDSYEQYV. The CDR3 DNA is TGTGCCAGCAAGGCTAGCGTGGACTCCTACGAGCAGTACGTC.

This clonotype has a count of ten or more. The V call is TRBV24-1, the J call TRBJ2-1; D gene uncertain. Germline assignment: CDR1 KGHDR and CDR2 SFDVKD. CDR3 length: 12 residues. The germline V and J ends were trimmed by 5 bases and 5 bases, with 6 bases remaining between them. The CDR3 DNA reads TGTGCCACCAGTGTAAGCGACAATGAGCAGTTCTTC. Residues: CATSVSDNEQFF.

The chain has TRBV12-3 or TRBV12-4 and TRBJ1-2; D call uncertain. CDR3 length equals 13 residues. With 5 bases removed from V and 4 bases from J, the gap between germline ends came to 11 bases. CDR3 region: CASSPRAFYGYTF. The CDR3 bases are TGTGCCAGCAGTCCGCGGGCCTTCTATGGCTACACCTTC.

The sample holds a few counts of this clonotype. This rearrangement joins TRBV4-1 to TRBJ2-2; the match to TRBD2 covers 7 bases. Germline CDR1 is MGHRA and CDR2 is YSYEKL. With V trimmed by 0 bases and J by 4 bases, 5 bases remained unmatched. CDR3 length equals 16 residues. The CDR3 DNA sequence: TGCGCCAGCAGCCAAGAACCTAGCGGTTCCACCGGGGAGCTGTTTTTT. It encodes CASSQEPSGSTGELFF.

The chain recombines TRBV6-5 with TRBJ2-1, with 7 bases aligning to TRBD1. The CDR3 length is 14 residues. In germline, CDR1 is MNHEY, CDR2 SVGAGI. Trimming at V came to 10 bases and at J to 4 bases, leaving 10 bases not matched to a gene. The CDR3 protein is CATIEGGSYNEQFF. The CDR3 region has the DNA TGTGCCACCATAGAAGGGGGCTCTTACAATGAGCAGTTCTTC.

V is TRBV5-1 and J is TRBJ2-1, with TRBD2 matching over 14 bases. Germline assignment: CDR1 SGHRS and CDR2 YFSETQ. This CDR3 spans 15 amino acids. V was clipped by 3 bases and J by 8 bases; unmatched bases: 4. The CDR3 nucleotides are TGCGCCAGCAGCTCACTGACTAGCGGGGGGGATGAGCAGTTCTTC. Translated, it gives CASSSLTSGGDEQFF.

This clonotype was observed at least ten times. The chain combines TRBV20-1 with TRBJ1-1; a weak D match, TRBD1 (5 bases). V was shortened by 5 bases and J by 1 base, with 17 bases between the two germline ends. Per germline, CDR1 DFQATT and CDR2 SNEGSKA (reference sequence). This CDR3 spans 15 amino acids. Written as DNA, the CDR3 is TGCAGTGCTCCTATCCGCCGCACAGGGAACACTGAAGCTTTCTTT. It yields the protein CSAPIRRTGNTEAFF.